Described below is a single T cell receptor beta chain sequence and its context. The antigen this receptor binds is unknown. Base qualities are missing; no much larger clone stands one base away. The data belong to a study of OX40 agonist ivuxolimab in advanced cancers. In terms of the full investigation: Ivuxolimab, which targeted the costimulatory receptor OX40 (CD134), was an agonistic, fully human IgG2 monoclonal antibody. Patients were allowed to have had prior anti-PD-1, anti-PD-L1 or anti-CTLA-4 therapy, and around 40% of the dose-escalation patients had previously received checkpoint inhibitors. Intravenous ivuxolimab was administered to patients every 2 weeks at six dose levels: 0.01, 0.1, 0.3, 1.5, 3 and 10 mg/kg. In the dose-escalation cohort, more than 75% of patients were male, and the mean age was approximately 60 years, with a range of about 23 to 85. The paper describes the monotherapy dose-escalation part (N = 52 patients) of the phase I trial of ivuxolimab. Partial responses occurred in three dose-escalation patients, of whom one had hepatocellular carcinoma and two had cutaneous melanoma. Of the approximately 54 patients in dose escalation, about 19 had hepatocellular carcinoma, around 15 had melanoma, 9 had renal cell carcinoma and 9 had head and neck cancer. Peripheral TCRbeta sequencing aimed to test whether ivuxolimab altered TCR sequence diversity and caused clonal T-cell expansion.

Here is what the overall study found, with its caveats: In partial responders in the 0.1-3.0 mg/kg groups, normalized peripheral clonal expansion was found to be among the lowest, especially among CD8+ T cells. Low levels of normalized T-cell clonal expansion were also seen in some patients who did not respond. After ivuxolimab, expanded clones were on average more numerous among CD8+ T cells than among CD4+ T cells. Which antigens the clonally expanded peripheral T cells were specific for was not determined. At doses of 0.1 to 3.0 mg/kg, clonal expansion of both CD4+ and CD8+ T cells in blood was seen between baseline and week 6.

For sequencing of the TCRbeta CDR3 region, genomic DNA was extracted from the sorted cells. The immunoSEQ Assay was used to sequence the TCRbeta CDR3 regions. TCRdb limited this immuneACCESS table to in-frame rearrangements with V and J called. A share of clones is missing; checked studies link under half to unresolved V genes, and the rest is unexplained. In all, the sample holds roughly 49,000 clones, and around 87% of those were seen once. The ten most abundant clones make up 10% of the sample. The CDR3 spans 17 residues, from the cysteine through the phenylalanine. Only CDR3 DNA is held: 51 bases, read in frame from base 1. The junction shows trimming of 5 bases on V and 1 base on J, and the gene matches do not reach 9 bases of it. CDR1 and CDR2 are read off the germline V gene as SGHTA and FQGNSA. The trial excluded patients who had a history of autoimmune disease or who were on systemic immunosuppression. Peripheral blood for TCR sequencing was collected from all dose cohorts at baseline, on cycle 4 day 1, and on cycle 7 day 1. Samples were obtained from an open-label, multicenter, first-in-human phase I dose-escalation trial of ivuxolimab. Adults with locally advanced or metastatic head and neck squamous cell, hepatocellular, melanoma or renal cell carcinoma were enrolled in the trial. CD4+ and CD8+ T cells were sorted separately from peripheral blood before TCR sequencing.

The rearranged segments are TRBV7-2 and TRBJ2-3, with 10 bases aligning to TRBD1. This clonotype was sampled from an adult with an advanced solid tumor such as melanoma, head and neck, liver or kidney cancer. This material consisted of CD4+ or CD8+ T cells sorted from blood, taken in a trial of the OX40 agonist ivuxolimab. CDR3 loop: CASSIPGQGSGTDTQYF. The DNA sequence is given as TGTGCCAGCAGCATTCCGGGACAGGGGTCTGGCACAGATACGCAGTATTTT.